This is a list of T cell receptor beta chains from one sample in a study of T-cell memory formation after mild COVID-19. TCRdb processed the 5' RACE reads anew with MiXCR; each CDR3 protein has one entry. Of around 300,000 distinct CDR3 sequences listed, approximately 8% are singletons. The sequenced material came from PBMCs or a T cell subset sorted from them (not recorded which). The source of these receptors is a man younger than 35 who had mild COVID-19 (a few samples of this study predate the infection). Cell type and time point are not known. The CDR3 runs from the conserved cysteine through the conserved F or W.

j_call,v_call,cdr3_aa
TRBJ2-7,TRBV7-8,CASSSPGLALFEQYF
TRBJ2-5,TRBV7-2,CASSLATSGGSKTQYF
TRBJ2-1,TRBV6-4,CASSGGQGSYNEQFF
TRBJ1-5,TRBV15,CATSRDSGLHF
TRBJ1-5,TRBV28,CASSLEWYSNQPQHF
TRBJ2-1,TRBV19,CASSSRGGHDEQFF
TRBJ2-2,TRBV20-1,CSASVWGGPGELFF
TRBJ1-4,TRBV5-1,CASSDDRGDNEKLFF
TRBJ1-1,TRBV5-1,CASSLRDRGRTEAFF
TRBJ1-4,TRBV20-1,CSARDRQGWEKLFF
TRBJ2-1,TRBV6-2/TRBV6-3,CASSYSLGQQFF
TRBJ1-5,TRBV7-2,CASSPGGQGQGQPQHF
TRBJ2-2,TRBV7-9,CASAGGANTGELFF
TRBJ1-2,TRBV5-5,CASSDGNYGYTF
TRBJ2-5,TRBV10-3,CAISDRTSGGKETQYF
TRBJ1-1,TRBV6-2/TRBV6-3,CASIISMSSRNTEAFF
TRBJ1-5,TRBV28,CASSFPKFDNQPQHF
TRBJ1-5,TRBV6-2/TRBV6-3,CASSYAGYNQPQHF
TRBJ1-4,TRBV20-1,CSARDAGGASNEKLFF
TRBJ1-3,TRBV5-1,CASSIVPGNTIYF
TRBJ2-1,TRBV5-1,CASSLVGGPVGEQFF
TRBJ2-2,TRBV7-2,CASRQAYTGELFF
TRBJ2-3,TRBV11-2,CASSQLETDTQYF
TRBJ2-2,TRBV4-1,CASSHPPGRATRLGELFF
TRBJ2-1,TRBV7-2,CASSFDSNYEQFF
TRBJ1-1,TRBV27,CASSLTFDTEAFF
TRBJ1-2,TRBV3-1,CASSLRTAANYGYTF
TRBJ2-7,TRBV12-3/TRBV12-4,CASSLFLGELPSEQYF
TRBJ2-1,TRBV6-4,CASSVQEYNEQFF
TRBJ2-2,TRBV4-2,CASSQDFLGGGRTGELFF
TRBJ2-1,TRBV7-6,CASSRSGGSAEQFF
TRBJ2-7,TRBV7-9,CASSWPSGTALYEQYF
TRBJ2-3,TRBV6-2/TRBV6-3,CAIGNGDHTDTQYF
TRBJ2-2,TRBV28,CASSLFRVNTGELFF
TRBJ1-2,TRBV4-1,CASSQPFRGIKFGYTF
TRBJ1-2,TRBV4-2,CASSQDRQAVAGYTF
TRBJ1-1,TRBV29-1,CSGLAGETTEAFF
TRBJ2-5,TRBV27,CASRNRVGQETQYF
TRBJ1-1,TRBV6-2/TRBV6-3,CASQTNTEAFF
TRBJ2-3,TRBV6-2/TRBV6-3,CASSESPLAGGQKPQYF
TRBJ2-3,TRBV13,CASSQDREGTDTQYF
TRBJ1-2,TRBV6-5,CASSYSIATIGYTF
TRBJ2-7,TRBV4-2,CASSQDLDSSEKQYF
TRBJ2-5,TRBV6-5,CASSYSGQPILQETQYF
TRBJ1-1,TRBV20-1,CSAPVTPERNTEAFF
TRBJ2-2,TRBV7-7,CASSAGRASRPGELFF
TRBJ1-3,TRBV28,CASSSGTGERHTIYF
TRBJ2-2,TRBV7-2,CASSFMGLPRELFF
TRBJ2-1,TRBV12-3/TRBV12-4,CASRSGPQWDEQFF
TRBJ2-2,TRBV4-3,CASSSHFGGSGELFF
TRBJ2-1,TRBV7-3,CASSLSQGQYNEQFF
TRBJ2-3,TRBV19,CASSISEADRMF
TRBJ2-1,TRBV7-2,CASSLGGGDEQFF
TRBJ2-3,TRBV2,CASSEMTAAGGRTDTQYF
TRBJ2-7,TRBV29-1,CSAGTGRYEQYF